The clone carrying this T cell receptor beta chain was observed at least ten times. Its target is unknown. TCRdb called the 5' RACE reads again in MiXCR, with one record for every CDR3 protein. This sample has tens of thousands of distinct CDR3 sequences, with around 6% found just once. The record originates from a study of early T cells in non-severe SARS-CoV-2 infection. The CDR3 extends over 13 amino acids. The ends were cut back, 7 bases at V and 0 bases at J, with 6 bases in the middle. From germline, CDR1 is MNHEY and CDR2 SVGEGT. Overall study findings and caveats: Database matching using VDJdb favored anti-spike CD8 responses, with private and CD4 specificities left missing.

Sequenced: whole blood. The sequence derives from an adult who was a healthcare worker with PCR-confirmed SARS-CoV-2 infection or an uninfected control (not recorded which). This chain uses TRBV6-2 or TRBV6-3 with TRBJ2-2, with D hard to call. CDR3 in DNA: TGTGCCAGCACAGGCCCGAACACCGGGGAGCTGTTTTTT. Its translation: CASTGPNTGELFF.